The present TCR beta chain was sequenced within a study of T cell responses to AZD1222 COVID-19 vaccine. General study findings and limits: Clonal diversity was possibly underestimated, and the donors were mostly white British, with more females. After two AZD1222 doses, spike-specific TCR breadth and depth rose versus day 0. Baseline seropositivity occurred in only 5 to 7 AZD1222 recipients. Targets within unmutated variant regions were reportedly found for nearly half of spike-specific TCRs.

A remark on this clone: What it recognizes is unknown.

Generated by immunoSEQ multiplex PCR, the TCRdb table keeps only in-frame clones and is missing some. The data show about 120,000 clones, roughly 88% seen once. The TCR originated in an adult in good health. Sequencing used peripheral blood, obtained on day 0 of AZD1222 vaccination.

CDR3 nucleotides: TGTGCCAGCAGCTCAGGGACTAGCGGGGCCGATGAGCAGTTCTTC. This codes for CASSSGTSGADEQFF. This chain connects TRBV7-2 to TRBJ2-1; 13 positions match TRBD2. The CDR3 runs 15 residues. Germline V gene lookup returns CDR1 SGHTA and CDR2 FQGNSA. V shed 4 bases and J 8 bases; nucleotides not matched to a gene: 5.